This TCR beta chain was obtained from a study of cytomegalovirus exposure and HLA in healthy donors. The study's findings and limits: About 90% or about 30% of the time was how often most TCR beta V segments were productive, according to an earlier analysis. Later work associated roughly 17,000 TCR beta sequences with HLA alleles at 0.05 false discovery rate.

Every donor was a healthy person donating bone marrow. The CDR3 contains 14 residues. The germline CDR1 and CDR2 sequences are LGHNT and FRNRAP. Trimming pared 3 bases from V and 8 bases from J, leaving 13 bases between. PCR was performed using 60 Vbeta and 13 Jbeta primers. Sequencing was performed with immunoSEQ multiplex PCR; in TCRdb, only in-frame clones are kept and a portion is missing. Here the sample spans about 150,000 clones, roughly 82% being singletons. The sample holds a few counts of this clone. The antigen is unknown. The chain has TRBV12-5 and TRBJ1-4, with D hard to call. The clonotype originates from a woman in her forties or fifties in good health and CMV-seropositive. The sample comprised PBMCs. The CDR3 nucleotides read TGTGCTAGTGGTTTCGGCGGGATCGAGGAAAAACTGTTTTTT. As protein: CASGFGGIEEKLFF.